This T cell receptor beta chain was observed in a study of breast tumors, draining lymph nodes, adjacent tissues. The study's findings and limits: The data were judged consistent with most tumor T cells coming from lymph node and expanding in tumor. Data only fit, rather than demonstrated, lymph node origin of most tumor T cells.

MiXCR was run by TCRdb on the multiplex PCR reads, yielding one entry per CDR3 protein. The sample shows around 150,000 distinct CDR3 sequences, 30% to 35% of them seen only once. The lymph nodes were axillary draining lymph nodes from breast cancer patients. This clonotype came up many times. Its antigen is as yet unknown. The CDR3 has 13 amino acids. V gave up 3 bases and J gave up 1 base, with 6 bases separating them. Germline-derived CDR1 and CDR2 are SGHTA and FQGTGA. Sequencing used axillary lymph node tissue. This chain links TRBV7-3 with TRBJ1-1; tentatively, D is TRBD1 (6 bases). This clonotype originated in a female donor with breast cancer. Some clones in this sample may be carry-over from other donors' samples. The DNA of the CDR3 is TGTGCCAGCAGCTTCAGGGGGAACACTGAAGCTTTCTTT. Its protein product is CASSFRGNTEAFF.